This TCR beta chain was identified in a study of vaccination effects on CD4 cells after COVID-19. On this clone: Its antigen remains unknown.

Sequencing was performed with immunoSEQ multiplex PCR; in TCRdb, only in-frame clones are kept and a portion is missing. The data show 17,000 or so clones, 70% seen once. Viral peptide pool expansion of antigen-specific CD4+ T cells preceded sequencing in the ViraFEST assay. Culture lasted about ten days before CD4+ T cell isolation. Everyone in the study got two shots of either the BNT162b2 or mRNA-1273 vaccine. Recipients of the vaccine had no prior SARS-CoV-2 infection and negative nucleocapsid antibodies. Fresh IL-2-containing medium replaced half the medium on days 3 and 7. The study, taken as a whole, reports: Infection- and vaccine-induced clones contracted markedly late after vaccination.

The germline V gene encodes CDR1 SGHNT and CDR2 YYREEE (reference sequence). The length of the CDR3 is 17 residues. The V and J ends lost 4 bases and 0 bases, in that order; junction bases with no gene match: 6. The V call is TRBV5-4, the J call TRBJ2-6; 8 bases are shared with TRBD1. Sequences were derived from CD4+ T cells from PBMCs cultured with SARS-CoV-2 spike peptides, sampled after COVID-19 vaccination. The receptor comes from a human donor who received a COVID-19 vaccine. CDR3 coding DNA: TGTGCCAGCAGCCTTGGGACAGGACGCTCTGGGGCCAACGTCCTGACTTTC. Translation gives CASSLGTGRSGANVLTF.